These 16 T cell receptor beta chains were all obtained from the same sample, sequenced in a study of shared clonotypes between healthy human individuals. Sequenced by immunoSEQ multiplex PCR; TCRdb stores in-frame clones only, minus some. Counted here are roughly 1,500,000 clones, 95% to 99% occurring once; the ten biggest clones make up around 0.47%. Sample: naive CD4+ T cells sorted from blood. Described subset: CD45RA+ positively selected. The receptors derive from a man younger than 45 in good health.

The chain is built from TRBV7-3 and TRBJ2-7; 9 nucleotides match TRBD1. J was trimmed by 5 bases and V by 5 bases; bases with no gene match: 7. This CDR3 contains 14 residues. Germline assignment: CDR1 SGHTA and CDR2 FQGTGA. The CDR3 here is CASSMGQGGHEQYF. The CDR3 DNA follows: TGTGCCAGCAGCATGGGACAGGGAGGTCACGAGCAGTACTTC.

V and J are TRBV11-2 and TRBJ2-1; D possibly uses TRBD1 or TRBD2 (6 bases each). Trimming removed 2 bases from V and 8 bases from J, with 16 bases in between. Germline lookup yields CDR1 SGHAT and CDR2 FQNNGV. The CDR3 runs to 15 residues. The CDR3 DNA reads TGTGCCAGCAGCTTAAGTCTTCCTAGGGGGGATGAGCAGTTCTTC. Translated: CASSLSLPRGDEQFF. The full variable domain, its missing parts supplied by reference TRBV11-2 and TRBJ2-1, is EAGVAQSPRYKIIEKRQSVAFWCNPISGHATLYWYQQILGQGPKLLIQFQNNGVVDDSQLPKDRFSAERLKGVDSTLKIQPAKLEDSAVYLCASSLSLPRGDEQFFGPGTRLTVL.

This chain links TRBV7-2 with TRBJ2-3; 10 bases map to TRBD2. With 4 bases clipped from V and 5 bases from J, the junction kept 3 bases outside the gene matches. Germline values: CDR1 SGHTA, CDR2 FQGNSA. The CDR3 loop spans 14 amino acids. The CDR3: CASSSTSGQDTQYF. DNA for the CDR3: TGTGCCAGCAGCTCGACTAGCGGGCAAGATACGCAGTATTTT.

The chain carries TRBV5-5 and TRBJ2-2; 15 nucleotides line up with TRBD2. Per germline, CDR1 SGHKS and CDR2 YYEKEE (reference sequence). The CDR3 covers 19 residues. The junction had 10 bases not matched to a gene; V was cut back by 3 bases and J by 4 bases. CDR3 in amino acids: CASSYRTSGRARLTGELFF. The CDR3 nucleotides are TGTGCCAGCAGCTACAGGACTAGCGGGAGGGCCCGGCTCACCGGGGAGCTGTTTTTT.

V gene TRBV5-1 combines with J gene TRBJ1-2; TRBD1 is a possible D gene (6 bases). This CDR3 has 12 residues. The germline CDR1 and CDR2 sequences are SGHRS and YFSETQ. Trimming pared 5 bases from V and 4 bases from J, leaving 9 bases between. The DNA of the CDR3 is TGCGCCAGCAGAGGACAGTCCTATGGCTACACCTTC. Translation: CASRGQSYGYTF.

CDR3 amino acids: CASSPKGLAGGPSETQYF. CDR3 nucleotide sequence: TGTGCCAGCAGCCCTAAGGGACTAGCGGGAGGGCCGTCAGAGACCCAGTACTTC. The chain employs TRBV7-3 and TRBJ2-5; 16 nucleotides match TRBD2. The CDR3 runs 18 residues. The trim removed 5 bases at V and 4 bases at J, leaving 10 bases unmatched. Germline V gene data show CDR1 as SGHTA and CDR2 as FQGTGA.

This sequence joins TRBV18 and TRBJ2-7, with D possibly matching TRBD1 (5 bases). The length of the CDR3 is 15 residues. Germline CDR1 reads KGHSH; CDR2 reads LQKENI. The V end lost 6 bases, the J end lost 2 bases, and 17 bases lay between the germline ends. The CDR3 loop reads CASSPAKGVPYEQYF. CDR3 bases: TGTGCCAGCTCCCCGGCCAAAGGGGTCCCCTACGAGCAGTACTTC.

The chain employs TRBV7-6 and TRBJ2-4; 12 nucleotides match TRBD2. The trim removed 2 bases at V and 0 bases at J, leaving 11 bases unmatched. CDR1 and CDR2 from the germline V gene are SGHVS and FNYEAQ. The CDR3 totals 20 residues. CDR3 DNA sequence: TGTGCCAGCAGCTTAAACCCACGAACTAGCGGGAGGCTAGCCAAAAACATTCAGTACTTC. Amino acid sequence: CASSLNPRTSGRLAKNIQYF.

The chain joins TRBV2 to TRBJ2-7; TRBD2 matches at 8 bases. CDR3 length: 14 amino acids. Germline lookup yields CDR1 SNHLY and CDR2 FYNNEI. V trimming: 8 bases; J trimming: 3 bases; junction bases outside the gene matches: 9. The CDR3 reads CASLRVAGNYEQYF. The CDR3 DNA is TGTGCCAGCCTAAGGGTAGCGGGAAACTACGAGCAGTACTTC.

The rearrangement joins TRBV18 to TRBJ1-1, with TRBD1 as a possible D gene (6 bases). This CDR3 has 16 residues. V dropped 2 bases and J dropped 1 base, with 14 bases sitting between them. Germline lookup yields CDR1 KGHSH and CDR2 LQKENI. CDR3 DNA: TGTGCCAGCTCACCAATCCGGGACACGCGGAACACTGAAGCTTTCTTT. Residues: CASSPIRDTRNTEAFF.

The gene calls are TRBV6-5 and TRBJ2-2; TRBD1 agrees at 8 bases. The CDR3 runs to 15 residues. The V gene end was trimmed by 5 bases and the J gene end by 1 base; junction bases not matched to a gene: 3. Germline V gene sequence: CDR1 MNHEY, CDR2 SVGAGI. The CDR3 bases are TGTGCCAGCAGTGCCGGGACAGGGAACACCGGGGAGCTGTTTTTT. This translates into CASSAGTGNTGELFF.

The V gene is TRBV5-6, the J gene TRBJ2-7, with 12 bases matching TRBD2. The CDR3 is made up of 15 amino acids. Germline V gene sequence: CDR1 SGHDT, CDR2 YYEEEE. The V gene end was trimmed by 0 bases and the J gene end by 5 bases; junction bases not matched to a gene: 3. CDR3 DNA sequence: TGTGCCAGCAGCTTGGGACTAGCGGGAGTGGACGAGCAGTACTTC. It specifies CASSLGLAGVDEQYF.

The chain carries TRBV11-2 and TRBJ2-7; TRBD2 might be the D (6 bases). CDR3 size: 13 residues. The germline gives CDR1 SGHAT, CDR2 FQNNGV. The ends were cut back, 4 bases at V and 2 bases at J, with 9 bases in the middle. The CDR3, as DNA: TGTGCCAGCAGCTCTAGGGAGGCCTACGAGCAGTACTTC. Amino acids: CASSSREAYEQYF.

CDR3 nucleotides: TGTGCCAGCAGAAACAGGGGCTCCTACGAGCAGTACTTC. This gives the protein CASRNRGSYEQYF. The genes are TRBV4-2 and TRBJ2-7; 7 nucleotides match TRBD1. The trim removed 6 bases at V and 0 bases at J, leaving 2 bases unmatched. The CDR3 sequence is 13 residues long. Germline values: CDR1 LGHNA, CDR2 YNFKEQ.

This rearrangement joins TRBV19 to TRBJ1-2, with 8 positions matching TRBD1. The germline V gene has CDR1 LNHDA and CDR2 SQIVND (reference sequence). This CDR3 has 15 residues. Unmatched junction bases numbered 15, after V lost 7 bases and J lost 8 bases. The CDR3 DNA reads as TGTGCCAGTATTAACCCCCGGGACAGGTTCGAAGGCTACACCTTC. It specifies CASINPRDRFEGYTF.

CDR3 residues: CASSLYQESRFQHF. The CDR3 coding sequence is TGTGCCAGCAGCTTGTATCAGGAATCGCGATTCCAGCATTTT. The chain has TRBV5-8 and TRBJ1-5; D is unresolved. Trimming shortened V by 1 base and J by 12 bases, and 17 bases separated the two germline ends. CDR3 length: 14 residues. Germline-derived CDR1 and CDR2 are SGHTS and YDEGEE.